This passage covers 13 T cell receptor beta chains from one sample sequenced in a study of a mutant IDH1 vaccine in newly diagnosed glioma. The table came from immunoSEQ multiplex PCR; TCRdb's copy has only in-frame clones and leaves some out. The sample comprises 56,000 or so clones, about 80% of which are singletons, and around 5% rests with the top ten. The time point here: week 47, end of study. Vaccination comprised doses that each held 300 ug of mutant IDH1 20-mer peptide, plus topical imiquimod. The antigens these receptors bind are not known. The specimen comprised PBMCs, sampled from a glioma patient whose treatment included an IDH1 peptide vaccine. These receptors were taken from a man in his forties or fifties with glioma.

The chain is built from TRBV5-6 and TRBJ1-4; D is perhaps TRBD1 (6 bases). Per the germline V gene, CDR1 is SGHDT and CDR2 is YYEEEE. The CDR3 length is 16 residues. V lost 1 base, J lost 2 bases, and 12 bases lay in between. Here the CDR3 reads CASSLYGGATNEKLFF. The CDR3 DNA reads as TGTGCCAGCAGCTTGTATGGGGGGGCTACTAATGAAAAACTGTTTTTT.

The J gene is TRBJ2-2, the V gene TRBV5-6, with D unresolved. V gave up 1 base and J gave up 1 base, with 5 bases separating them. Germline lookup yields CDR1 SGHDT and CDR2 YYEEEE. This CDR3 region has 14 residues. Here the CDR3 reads CASSLYGNTGELFF. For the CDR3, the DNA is TGTGCCAGCAGCTTGTACGGGAACACCGGGGAGCTGTTTTTT.

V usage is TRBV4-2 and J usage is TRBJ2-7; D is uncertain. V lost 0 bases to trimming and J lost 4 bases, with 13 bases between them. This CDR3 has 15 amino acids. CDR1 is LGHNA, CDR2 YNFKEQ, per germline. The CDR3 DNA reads TGTGCCAGCAGCCAAGAGGATGGTTCAACGTACGAGCAGTACTTC. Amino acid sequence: CASSQEDGSTYEQYF.

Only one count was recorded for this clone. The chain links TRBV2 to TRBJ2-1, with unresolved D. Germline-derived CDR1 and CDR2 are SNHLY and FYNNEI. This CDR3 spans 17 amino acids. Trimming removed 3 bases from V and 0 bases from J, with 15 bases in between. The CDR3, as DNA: TGTGCCAGCAGTGAGTGGGAAACAGCGATCTCCTACAATGAGCAGTTCTTC. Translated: CASSEWETAISYNEQFF.

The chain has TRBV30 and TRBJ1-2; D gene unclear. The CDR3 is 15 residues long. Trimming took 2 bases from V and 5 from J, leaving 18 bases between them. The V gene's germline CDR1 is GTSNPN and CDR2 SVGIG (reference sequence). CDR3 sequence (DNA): TGTGCCTGGAGTCCCCCTCGGACGTTGCAGTATGGCTACACCTTC. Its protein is CAWSPPRTLQYGYTF.

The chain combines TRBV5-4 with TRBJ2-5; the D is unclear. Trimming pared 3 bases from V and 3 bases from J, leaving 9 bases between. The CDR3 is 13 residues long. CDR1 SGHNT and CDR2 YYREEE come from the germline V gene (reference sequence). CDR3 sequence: CASSSQGEETQYF. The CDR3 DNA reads TGTGCCAGCAGCTCCCAAGGCGAAGAGACCCAGTACTTC.

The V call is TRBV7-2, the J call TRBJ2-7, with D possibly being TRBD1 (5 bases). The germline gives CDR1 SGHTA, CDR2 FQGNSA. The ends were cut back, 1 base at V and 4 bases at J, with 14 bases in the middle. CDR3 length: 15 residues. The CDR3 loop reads CASSLEARAAYEQYF. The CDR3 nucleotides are TGTGCCAGCAGCTTAGAGGCCAGGGCGGCGTACGAGCAGTACTTC.

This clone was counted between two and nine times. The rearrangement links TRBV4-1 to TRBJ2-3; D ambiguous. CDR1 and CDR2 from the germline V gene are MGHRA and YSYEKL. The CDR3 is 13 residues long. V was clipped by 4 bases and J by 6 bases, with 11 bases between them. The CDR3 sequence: CASSLQPGDTQYF. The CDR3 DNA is TGCGCCAGCAGCCTCCAGCCTGGGGATACGCAGTATTTT.

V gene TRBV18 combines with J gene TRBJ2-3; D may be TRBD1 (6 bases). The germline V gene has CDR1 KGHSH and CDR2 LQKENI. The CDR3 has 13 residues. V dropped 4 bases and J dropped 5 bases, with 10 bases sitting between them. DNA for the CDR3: TGTGCCAGCTCACGGGCAGGGGAAGATACGCAGTATTTT. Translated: CASSRAGEDTQYF.

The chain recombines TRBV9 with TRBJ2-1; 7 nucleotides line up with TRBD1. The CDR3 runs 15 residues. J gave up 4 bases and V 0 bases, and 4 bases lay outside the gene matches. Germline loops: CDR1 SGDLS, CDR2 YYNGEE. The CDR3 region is CASSVEGQLYNEQFF. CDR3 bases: TGTGCCAGCAGCGTAGAGGGACAGCTATACAATGAGCAGTTCTTC.

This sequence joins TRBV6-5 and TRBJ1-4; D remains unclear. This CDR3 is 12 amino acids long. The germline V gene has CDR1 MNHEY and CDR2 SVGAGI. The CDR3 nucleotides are TGTGCAGCACGGTCAACTAATGAAAAACTGTTTTTT. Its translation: CAARSTNEKLFF.

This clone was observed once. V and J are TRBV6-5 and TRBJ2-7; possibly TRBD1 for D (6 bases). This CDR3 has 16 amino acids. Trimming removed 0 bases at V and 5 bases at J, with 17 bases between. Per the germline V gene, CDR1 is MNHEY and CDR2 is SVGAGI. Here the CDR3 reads CASSYSRSPGAHEQYF. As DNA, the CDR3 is TGTGCCAGCAGTTACTCGAGGAGCCCAGGGGCCCACGAGCAGTACTTC.

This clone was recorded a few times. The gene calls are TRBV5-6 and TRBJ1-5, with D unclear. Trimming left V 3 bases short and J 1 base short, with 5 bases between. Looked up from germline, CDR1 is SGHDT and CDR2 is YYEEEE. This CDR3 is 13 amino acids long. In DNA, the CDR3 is TGTGCCAGCAGCTGGCAGAGCAATCAGCCCCAGCATTTT. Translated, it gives CASSWQSNQPQHF.